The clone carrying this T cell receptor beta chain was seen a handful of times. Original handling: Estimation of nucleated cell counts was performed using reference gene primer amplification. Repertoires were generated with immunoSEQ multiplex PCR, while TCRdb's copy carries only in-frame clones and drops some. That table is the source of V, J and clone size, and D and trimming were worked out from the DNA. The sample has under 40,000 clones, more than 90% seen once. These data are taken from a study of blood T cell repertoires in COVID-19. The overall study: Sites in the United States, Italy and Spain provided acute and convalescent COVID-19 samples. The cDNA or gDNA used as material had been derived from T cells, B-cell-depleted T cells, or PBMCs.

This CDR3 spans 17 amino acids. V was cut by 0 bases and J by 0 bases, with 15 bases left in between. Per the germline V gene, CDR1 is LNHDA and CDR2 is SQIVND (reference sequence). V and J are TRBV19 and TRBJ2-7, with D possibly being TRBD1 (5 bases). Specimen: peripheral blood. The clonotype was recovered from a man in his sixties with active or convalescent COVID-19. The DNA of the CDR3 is TGTGCCAGTAGTATAGATCTATATGGACACCTCTCCTACGAGCAGTACTTC. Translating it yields CASSIDLYGHLSYEQYF.